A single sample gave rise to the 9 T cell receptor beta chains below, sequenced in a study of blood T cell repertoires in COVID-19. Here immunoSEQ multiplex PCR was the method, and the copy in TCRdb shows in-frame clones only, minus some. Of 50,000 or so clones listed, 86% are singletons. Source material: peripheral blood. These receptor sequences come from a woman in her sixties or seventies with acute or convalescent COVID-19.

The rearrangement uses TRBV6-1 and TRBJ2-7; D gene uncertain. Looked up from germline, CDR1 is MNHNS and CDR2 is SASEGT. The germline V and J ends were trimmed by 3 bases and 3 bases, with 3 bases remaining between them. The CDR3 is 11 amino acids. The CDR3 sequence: CASSDGYEQYF. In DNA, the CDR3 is TGTGCCAGCAGTGACGGCTACGAGCAGTACTTC.

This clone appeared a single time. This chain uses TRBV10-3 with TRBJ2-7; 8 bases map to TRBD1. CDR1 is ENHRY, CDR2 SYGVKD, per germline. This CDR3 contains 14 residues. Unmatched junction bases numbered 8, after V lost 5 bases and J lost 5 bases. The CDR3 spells CAISNRTGNNEQYF. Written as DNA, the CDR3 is TGTGCCATCAGTAACCGGACAGGGAACAACGAGCAGTACTTC.

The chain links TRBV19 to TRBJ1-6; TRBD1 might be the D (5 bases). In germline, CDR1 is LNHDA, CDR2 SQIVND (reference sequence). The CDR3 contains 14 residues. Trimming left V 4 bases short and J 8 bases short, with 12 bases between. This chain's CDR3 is CASSNQGEHSPLHF. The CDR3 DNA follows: TGTGCCAGTAGTAATCAAGGGGAACATTCACCCCTCCACTTT. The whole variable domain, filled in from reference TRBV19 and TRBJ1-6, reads DGGITQSPKYLFRKEGQNVTLSCEQNLNHDAMYWYRQDPGQGLRLIYYSQIVNDFQKGDIAEGYSVSREKKESFPLTVTSAQKNPTAFYLCASSNQGEHSPLHFGNGTRLTVT.

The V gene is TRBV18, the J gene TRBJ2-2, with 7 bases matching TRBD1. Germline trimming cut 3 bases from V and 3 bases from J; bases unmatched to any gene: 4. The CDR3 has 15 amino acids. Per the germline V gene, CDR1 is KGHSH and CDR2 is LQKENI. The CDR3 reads CASSPTGMDTGELFF. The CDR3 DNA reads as TGTGCCAGCTCACCGACAGGGATGGACACCGGGGAGCTGTTTTTT.

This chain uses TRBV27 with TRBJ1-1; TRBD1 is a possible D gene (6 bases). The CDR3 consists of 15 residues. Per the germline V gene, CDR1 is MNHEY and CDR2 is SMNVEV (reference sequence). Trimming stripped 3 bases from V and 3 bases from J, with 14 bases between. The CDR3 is CASSFLGAGDTEAFF. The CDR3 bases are TGTGCCAGCAGTTTTCTCGGGGCAGGGGACACTGAAGCTTTCTTT.

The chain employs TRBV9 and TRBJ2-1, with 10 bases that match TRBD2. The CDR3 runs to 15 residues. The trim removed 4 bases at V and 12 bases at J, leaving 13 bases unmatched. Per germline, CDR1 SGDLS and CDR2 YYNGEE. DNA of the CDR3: TGTGCCAGCAGCAGAAATGGTCTAGCGGGAGCGATGCAGTTCTTC. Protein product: CASSRNGLAGAMQFF.

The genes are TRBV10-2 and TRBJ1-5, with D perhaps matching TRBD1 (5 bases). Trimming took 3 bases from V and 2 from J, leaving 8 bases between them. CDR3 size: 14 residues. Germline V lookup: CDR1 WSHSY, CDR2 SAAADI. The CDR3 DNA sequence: TGCGCCAGCAGTGACGACAGCGGCAATCAGCCCCAGCATTTT. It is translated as CASSDDSGNQPQHF.

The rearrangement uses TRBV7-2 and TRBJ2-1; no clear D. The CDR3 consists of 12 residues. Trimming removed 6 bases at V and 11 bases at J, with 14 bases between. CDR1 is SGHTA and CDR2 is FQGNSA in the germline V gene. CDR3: CASRSQTRQQFF. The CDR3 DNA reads TGTGCCAGCAGGTCCCAGACTCGTCAGCAGTTCTTC.

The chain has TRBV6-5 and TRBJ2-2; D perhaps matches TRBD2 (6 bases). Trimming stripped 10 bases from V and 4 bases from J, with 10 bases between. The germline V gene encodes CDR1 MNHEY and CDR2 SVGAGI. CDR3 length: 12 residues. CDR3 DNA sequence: TGTGCCACAGGGCGGGGCACCGGGGAGCTGTTTTTT. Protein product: CATGRGTGELFF.